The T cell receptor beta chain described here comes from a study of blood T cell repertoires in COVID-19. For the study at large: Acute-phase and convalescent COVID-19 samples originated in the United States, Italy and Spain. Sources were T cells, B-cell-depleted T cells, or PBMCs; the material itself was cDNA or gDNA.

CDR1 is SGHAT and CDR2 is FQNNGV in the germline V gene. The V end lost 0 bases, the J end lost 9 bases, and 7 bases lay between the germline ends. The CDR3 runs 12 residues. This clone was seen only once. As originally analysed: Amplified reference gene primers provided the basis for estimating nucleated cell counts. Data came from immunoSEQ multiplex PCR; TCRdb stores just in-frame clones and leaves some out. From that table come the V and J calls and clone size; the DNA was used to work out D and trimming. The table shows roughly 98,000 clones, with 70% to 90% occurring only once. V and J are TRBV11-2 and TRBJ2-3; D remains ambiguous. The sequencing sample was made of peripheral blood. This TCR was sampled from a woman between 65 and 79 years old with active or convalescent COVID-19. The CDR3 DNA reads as TGTGCCAGCAGCTTAGATCCTCAGACGCAGTATTTT. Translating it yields CASSLDPQTQYF.